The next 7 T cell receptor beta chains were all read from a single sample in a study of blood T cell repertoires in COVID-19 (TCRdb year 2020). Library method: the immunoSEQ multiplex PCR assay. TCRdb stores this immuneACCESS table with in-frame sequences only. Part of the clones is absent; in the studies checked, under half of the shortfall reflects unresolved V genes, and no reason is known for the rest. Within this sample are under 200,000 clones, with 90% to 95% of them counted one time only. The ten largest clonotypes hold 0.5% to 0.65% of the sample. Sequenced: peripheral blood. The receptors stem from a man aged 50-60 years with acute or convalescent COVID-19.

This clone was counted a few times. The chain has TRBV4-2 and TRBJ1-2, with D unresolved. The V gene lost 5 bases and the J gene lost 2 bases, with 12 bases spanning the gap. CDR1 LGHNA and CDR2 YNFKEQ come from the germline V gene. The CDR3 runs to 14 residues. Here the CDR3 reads CASSYGRQNYGYTF. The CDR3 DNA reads TGTGCCAGCAGCTACGGCAGGCAGAACTATGGCTACACCTTC.

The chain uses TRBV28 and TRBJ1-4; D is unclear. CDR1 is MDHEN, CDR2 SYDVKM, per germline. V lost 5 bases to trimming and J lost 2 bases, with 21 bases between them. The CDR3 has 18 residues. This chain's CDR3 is CASSVGRQTLATNEKLFF. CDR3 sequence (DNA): TGTGCCAGCAGTGTGGGGAGGCAAACCCTAGCGACTAATGAAAAACTGTTTTTT. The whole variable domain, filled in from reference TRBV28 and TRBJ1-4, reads DVKVTQSSRYLVKRTGEKVFLECVQDMDHENMFWYRQDPGLGLRLIYFSYDVKMKEKGDIPEGYSVSREKKERFSLILESASTNQTSMYLCASSVGRQTLATNEKLFFGSGTQLSVL.

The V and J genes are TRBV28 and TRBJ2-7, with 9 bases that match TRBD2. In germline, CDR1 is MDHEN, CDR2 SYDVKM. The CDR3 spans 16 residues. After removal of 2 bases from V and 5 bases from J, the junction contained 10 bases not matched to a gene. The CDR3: CASSLLTAGGPHEQYF. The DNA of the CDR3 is TGTGCCAGCAGTTTACTCACGGCGGGAGGGCCGCACGAGCAGTACTTC.

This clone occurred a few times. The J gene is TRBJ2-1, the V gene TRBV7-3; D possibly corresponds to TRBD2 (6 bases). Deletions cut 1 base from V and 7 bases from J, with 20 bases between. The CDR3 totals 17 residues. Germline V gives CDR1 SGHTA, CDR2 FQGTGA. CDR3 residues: CASSLSPARWGVNEQFF. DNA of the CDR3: TGTGCCAGCAGCTTAAGTCCCGCCCGCTGGGGGGTAAATGAGCAGTTCTTC.

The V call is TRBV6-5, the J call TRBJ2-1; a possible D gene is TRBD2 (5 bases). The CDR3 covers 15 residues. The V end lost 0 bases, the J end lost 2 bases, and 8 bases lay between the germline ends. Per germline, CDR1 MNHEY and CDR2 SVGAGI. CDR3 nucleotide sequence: TGTGCCAGCAGTTACTCTCGAGGGCCCTACAATGAGCAGTTCTTC. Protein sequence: CASSYSRGPYNEQFF.

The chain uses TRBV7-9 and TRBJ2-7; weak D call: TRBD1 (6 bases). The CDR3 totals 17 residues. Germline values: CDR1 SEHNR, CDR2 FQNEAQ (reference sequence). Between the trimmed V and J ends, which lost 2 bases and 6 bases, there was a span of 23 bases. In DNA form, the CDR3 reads TGTGCCAGCAGCTTACGTAACATCGACAGGACCGTGGCCGAGCAGTACTTC. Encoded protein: CASSLRNIDRTVAEQYF.

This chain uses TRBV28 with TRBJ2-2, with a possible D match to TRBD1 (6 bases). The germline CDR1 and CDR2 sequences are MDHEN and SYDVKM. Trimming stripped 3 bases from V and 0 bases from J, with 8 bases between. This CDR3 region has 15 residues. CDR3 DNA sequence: TGTGCCAGCAGTTTCGGACAGACGAACACCGGGGAGCTGTTTTTT. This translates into CASSFGQTNTGELFF.